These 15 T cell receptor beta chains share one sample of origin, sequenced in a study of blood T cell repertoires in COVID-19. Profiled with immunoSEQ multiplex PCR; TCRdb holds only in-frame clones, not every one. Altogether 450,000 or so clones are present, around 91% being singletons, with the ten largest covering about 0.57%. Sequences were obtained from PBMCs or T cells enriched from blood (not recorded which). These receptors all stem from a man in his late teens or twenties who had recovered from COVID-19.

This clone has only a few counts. CDR3 DNA: TGCAGCGTTGAACTAGCGGGATCCTACGAGCAGTACTTC. Protein: CSVELAGSYEQYF. V usage is TRBV29-1 and J usage is TRBJ2-7, with 9 bases identical to TRBD2. Germline assignment: CDR1 SQVTM and CDR2 ANQGSEA. Losses at the gene ends were 2 bases for V and 1 base for J; bases not matched to a gene: 0. The CDR3 extends over 13 amino acids.

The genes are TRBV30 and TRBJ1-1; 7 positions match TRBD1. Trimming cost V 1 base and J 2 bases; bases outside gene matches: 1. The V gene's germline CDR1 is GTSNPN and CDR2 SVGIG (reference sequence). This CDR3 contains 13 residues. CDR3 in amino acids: CAWSGQGNTEAFF. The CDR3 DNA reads TGTGCCTGGAGTGGACAGGGAAACACTGAAGCTTTCTTT.

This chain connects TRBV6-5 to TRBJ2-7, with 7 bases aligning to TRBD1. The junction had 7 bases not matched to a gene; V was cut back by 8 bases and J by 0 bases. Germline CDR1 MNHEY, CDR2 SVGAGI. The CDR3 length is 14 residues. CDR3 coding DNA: TGTGCCAGCCAAACAGGGGCCCTCTCCTACGAGCAGTACTTC. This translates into CASQTGALSYEQYF.

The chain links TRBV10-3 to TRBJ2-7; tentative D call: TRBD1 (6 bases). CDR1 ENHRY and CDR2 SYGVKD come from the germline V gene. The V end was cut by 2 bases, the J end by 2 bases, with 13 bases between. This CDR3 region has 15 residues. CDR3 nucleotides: TGTGCCATCAGTGAGGGACGACAGGTCCCCTACGAGCAGTACTTC. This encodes CAISEGRQVPYEQYF.

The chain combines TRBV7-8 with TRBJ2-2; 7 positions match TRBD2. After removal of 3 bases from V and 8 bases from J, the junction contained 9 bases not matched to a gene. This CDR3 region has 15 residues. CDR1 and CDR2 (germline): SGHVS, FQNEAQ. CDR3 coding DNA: TGTGCCAGCAGCTTGAGACTGGGGCGGGAGGGGGAGCTGTTTTTT. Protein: CASSLRLGREGELFF.

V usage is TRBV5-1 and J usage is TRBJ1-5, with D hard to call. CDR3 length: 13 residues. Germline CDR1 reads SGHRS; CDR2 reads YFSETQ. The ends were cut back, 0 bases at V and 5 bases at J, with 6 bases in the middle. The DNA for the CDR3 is TGCGCCAGCAGCTTGGGGCCAGATCAGCCCCAGCATTTT. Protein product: CASSLGPDQPQHF.

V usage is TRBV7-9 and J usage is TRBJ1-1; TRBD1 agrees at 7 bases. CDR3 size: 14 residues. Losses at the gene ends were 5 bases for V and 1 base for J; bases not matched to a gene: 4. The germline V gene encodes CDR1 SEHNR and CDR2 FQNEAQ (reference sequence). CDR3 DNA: TGTGCCAGCAGCCGATCAGGGGGGAACACTGAAGCTTTCTTT. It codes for CASSRSGGNTEAFF.

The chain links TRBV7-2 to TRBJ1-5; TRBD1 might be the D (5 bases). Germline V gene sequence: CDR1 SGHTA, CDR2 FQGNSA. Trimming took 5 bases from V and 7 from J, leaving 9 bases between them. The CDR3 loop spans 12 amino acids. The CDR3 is CASSGPGQPQHF. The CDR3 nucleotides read TGTGCCAGCAGCGGGCCAGGGCAGCCCCAGCATTTT.

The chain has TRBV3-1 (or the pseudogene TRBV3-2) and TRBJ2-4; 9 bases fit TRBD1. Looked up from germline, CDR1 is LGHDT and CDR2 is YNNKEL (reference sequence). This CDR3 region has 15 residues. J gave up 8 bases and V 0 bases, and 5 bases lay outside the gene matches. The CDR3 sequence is CASSQEGQGKHIQYF. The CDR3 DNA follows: TGTGCCAGCAGCCAAGAGGGACAGGGAAAGCACATTCAGTACTTC.

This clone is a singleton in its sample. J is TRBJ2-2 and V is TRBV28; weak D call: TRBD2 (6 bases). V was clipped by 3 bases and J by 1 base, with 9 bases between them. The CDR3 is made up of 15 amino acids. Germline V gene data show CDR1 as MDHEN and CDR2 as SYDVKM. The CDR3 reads CASSLAEGNTGELFF. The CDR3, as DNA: TGTGCCAGCAGTTTGGCGGAGGGGAACACCGGGGAGCTGTTTTTT. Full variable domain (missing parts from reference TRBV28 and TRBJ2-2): DVKVTQSSRYLVKRTGEKVFLECVQDMDHENMFWYRQDPGLGLRLIYFSYDVKMKEKGDIPEGYSVSREKKERFSLILESASTNQTSMYLCASSLAEGNTGELFFGEGSRLTVL.

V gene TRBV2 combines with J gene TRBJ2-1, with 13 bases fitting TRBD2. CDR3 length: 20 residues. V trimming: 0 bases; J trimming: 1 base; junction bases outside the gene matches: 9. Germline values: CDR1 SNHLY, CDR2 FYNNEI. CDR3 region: CASSEARTSGSLWSYNEQFF. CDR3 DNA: TGTGCCAGCAGTGAAGCAAGGACTAGCGGGAGTCTTTGGTCCTACAATGAGCAGTTCTTC.

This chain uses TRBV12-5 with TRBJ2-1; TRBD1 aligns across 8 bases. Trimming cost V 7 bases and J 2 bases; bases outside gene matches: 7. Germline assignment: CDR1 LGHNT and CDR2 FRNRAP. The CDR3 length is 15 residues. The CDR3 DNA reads TGTGCTAGTGCGCGAACAGGGGGGCCCTACAATGAGCAGTTCTTC. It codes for CASARTGGPYNEQFF.

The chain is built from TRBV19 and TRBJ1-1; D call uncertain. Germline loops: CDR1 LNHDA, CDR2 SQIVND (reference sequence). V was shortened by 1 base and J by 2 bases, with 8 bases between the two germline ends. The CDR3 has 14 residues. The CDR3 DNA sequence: TGTGCCAGTAGTATAGCGGCGGCTAACACTGAAGCTTTCTTT. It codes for CASSIAAANTEAFF.

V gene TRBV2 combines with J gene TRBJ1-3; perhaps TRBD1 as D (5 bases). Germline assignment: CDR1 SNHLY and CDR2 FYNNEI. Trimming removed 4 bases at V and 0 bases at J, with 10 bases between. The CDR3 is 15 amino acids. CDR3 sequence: CASSVWGNSGNTIYF. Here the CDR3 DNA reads TGTGCCAGCAGTGTGTGGGGCAACTCTGGAAACACCATATATTTT.

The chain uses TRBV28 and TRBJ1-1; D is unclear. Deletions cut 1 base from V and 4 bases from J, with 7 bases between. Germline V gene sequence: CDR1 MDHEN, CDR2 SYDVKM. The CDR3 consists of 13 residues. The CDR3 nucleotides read TGTGCCAGCAGTTTATTGAGGAGCACTGAAGCTTTCTTT. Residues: CASSLLRSTEAFF.